This record looks at one T cell receptor beta chain sequence and its context. What it binds is unknown. The sample comes from a study of T cell responses to AZD1222 COVID-19 vaccine. Findings and caveats of the study: The number of AZD1222 recipients seropositive at baseline was only 6 or 7.

Data came from immunoSEQ multiplex PCR; TCRdb stores just in-frame clones and leaves some out. The sample includes 90,000 to 150,000 clones, 88% of them seen just once. Germline CDR1 is MDHEN and CDR2 is SYDVKM. The V gene end was trimmed by 8 bases and the J gene end by 0 bases; junction bases not matched to a gene: 7. The CDR3 extends over 15 amino acids. The source material was peripheral blood, sampled 28 days after the second AZD1222 dose. The receptor comes from an adult who received the AZD1222 COVID-19 vaccine. This chain joins TRBV28 and TRBJ2-7, with 10 bases lining up with TRBD2. The CDR3 sequence is CASFRASGSSYEQYF. The CDR3 DNA reads as TGTGCCAGCTTTCGGGCTAGCGGGAGCTCCTACGAGCAGTACTTC.